This T cell receptor beta chain is from a study of blood T cell repertoires in COVID-19. The wider study: The United States, Italy and Spain supplied acute and convalescent COVID-19 samples. Sources were T cells, B-cell-depleted T cells, or PBMCs; the material itself was cDNA or gDNA.

Per the original data handling: The assay estimated nucleated cells by amplifying reference gene primers. TCRdb's table, derived via immunoSEQ multiplex PCR, lists solely in-frame clones and lacks some. That table gives V, J and clone size, and the DNA gave D and trimming. The sample holds roughly 83,000 clones, about 82% seen once. V was trimmed by 1 base and J by 8 bases, leaving 14 bases between them. CDR3 length equals 14 residues. Germline CDR1 SEHNR, CDR2 FQNEAQ (reference sequence). The TCR was taken from a man aged 50 to 59 with active COVID-19. The chain carries TRBV7-9 and TRBJ1-2; the D gene is possibly TRBD1 (6 bases). The sequenced sample consisted of peripheral blood. The CDR3 loop reads CASSLGRGVGGYTF. The CDR3 nucleotides are TGTGCCAGCAGCTTAGGCAGGGGAGTTGGCGGCTACACCTTC.